This T cell receptor (beta chain) was observed in a study of OX40 agonist ivuxolimab in advanced cancers. Study summary: Eligibility admitted prior anti-PD-1, anti-PD-L1 or anti-CTLA-4 therapy; about 42% had some. Notes on the study in general: Certain nonresponders likewise exhibited a low normalized T-cell clonal expansion.

Only a few counts were recorded for this clone. The antigen is unknown. Trimming removed 4 bases at V and 10 bases at J, with 17 bases between. Germline V lookup: CDR1 GTSNPN, CDR2 SVGIG (reference sequence). The CDR3 has 14 residues. The table came from immunoSEQ multiplex PCR; TCRdb's copy has only in-frame clones and leaves some out. The data contain fewer than 75,000 clones, approximately 80% of them singletons. This receptor was obtained from an adult with an advanced solid tumor such as melanoma, head and neck, liver or kidney cancer. The chain carries TRBV30 and TRBJ1-6, with D tentatively TRBD1 (5 bases). Sample: CD4+ or CD8+ T cells sorted from blood, taken in a trial of the OX40 agonist ivuxolimab. The DNA for the CDR3 is TGTGCCTGGACCCCCCAAAGGGGCTACTCACCCCTCCACTTT. Its protein product is CAWTPQRGYSPLHF.